This TCR beta chain was retrieved from a study of shared clonotypes between healthy human individuals. General study findings and limits: It was expected that sequencing depth would affect clonotype sharing among donors.

The V end lost 2 bases, the J end lost 5 bases, and 6 bases lay between the germline ends. CDR3 length equals 12 residues. Germline V lookup: CDR1 SGHDN, CDR2 FVKESK. The study ran the assay at deep level. This table comes from immunoSEQ multiplex PCR, and its TCRdb copy is limited to in-frame clones, with some not included. This sample has roughly 500,000 clones, with more than 75% found just once. Turning to this clone: Its matching antigen is unknown.

The chain carries TRBV14 and TRBJ2-5; D is uncertain. Sample: PBMCs. The sequence was collected from a woman between 35 and 50 years old in good health. Some clones in this sample may be carry-over from other donors' samples. The CDR3 DNA follows: TGTGCCAGCAGCCAATTTTCCGAGACCCAGTACTTC. It specifies CASSQFSETQYF.